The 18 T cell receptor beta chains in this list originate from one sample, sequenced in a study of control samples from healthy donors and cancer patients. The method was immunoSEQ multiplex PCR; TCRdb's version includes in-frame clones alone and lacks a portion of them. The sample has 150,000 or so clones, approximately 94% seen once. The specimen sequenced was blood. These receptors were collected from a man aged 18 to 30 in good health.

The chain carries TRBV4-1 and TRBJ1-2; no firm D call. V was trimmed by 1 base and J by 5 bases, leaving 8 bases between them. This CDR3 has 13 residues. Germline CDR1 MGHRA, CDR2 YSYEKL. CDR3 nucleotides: TGCGCCAGCAGCCAAGGTTTGGGGTATGGCTACACCTTC. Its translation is CASSQGLGYGYTF.

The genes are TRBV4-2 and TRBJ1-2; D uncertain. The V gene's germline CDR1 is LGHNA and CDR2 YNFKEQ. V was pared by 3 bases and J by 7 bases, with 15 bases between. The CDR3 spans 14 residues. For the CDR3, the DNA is TGTGCCAGCAGCCATGGAGCCCGGGCCGCTGGCTACACCTTC. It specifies CASSHGARAAGYTF.

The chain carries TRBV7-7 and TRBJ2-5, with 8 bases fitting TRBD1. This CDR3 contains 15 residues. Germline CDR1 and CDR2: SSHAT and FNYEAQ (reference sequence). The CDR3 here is CASALGGTGEETQYF. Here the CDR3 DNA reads TGTGCTAGCGCCCTTGGTGGGACAGGTGAAGAGACCCAGTACTTC.

The CDR3 protein is CAIRLEQGAPDEQFF. The CDR3 bases are TGTGCCATCAGGCTTGAACAGGGGGCGCCGGATGAGCAGTTCTTC. The V call is TRBV10-3, the J call TRBJ2-1; 9 bases align to TRBD1. The CDR3 has 15 residues. V was pared by 6 bases and J by 8 bases, with 11 bases of the junction left unmatched. Germline assignment: CDR1 ENHRY and CDR2 SYGVKD.

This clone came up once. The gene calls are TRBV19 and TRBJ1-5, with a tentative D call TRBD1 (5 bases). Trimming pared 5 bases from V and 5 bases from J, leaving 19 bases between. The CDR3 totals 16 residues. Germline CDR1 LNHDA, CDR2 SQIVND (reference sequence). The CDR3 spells CASSVHVGEGDQPQHF. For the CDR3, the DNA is TGTGCCAGTAGTGTGCACGTTGGGGAAGGGGATCAGCCCCAGCATTTT.

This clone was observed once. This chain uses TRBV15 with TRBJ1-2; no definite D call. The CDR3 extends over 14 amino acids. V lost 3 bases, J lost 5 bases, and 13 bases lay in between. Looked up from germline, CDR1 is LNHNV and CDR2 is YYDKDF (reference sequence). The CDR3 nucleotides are TGTGCCACCAGCAGCCCTACAGACCTTTATGGCTACACCTTC. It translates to CATSSPTDLYGYTF.

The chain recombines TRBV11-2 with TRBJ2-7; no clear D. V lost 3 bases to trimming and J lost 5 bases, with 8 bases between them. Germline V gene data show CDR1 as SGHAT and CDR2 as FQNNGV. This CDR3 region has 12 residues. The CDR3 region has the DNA TGTGCCAGCAGCTTGAAGGTGCACGAGCAGTACTTC. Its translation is CASSLKVHEQYF.

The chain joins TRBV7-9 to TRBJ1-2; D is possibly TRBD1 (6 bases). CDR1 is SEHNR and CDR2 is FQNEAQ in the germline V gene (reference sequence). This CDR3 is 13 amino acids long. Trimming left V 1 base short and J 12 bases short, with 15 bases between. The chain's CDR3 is CASSLDLGAGHTF. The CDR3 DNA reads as TGTGCCAGCAGCTTAGATTTGGGGGCTGGGCACACCTTC. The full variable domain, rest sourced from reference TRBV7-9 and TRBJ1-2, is DTGVSQNPRHKITKRGQNVTFRCDPISEHNRLYWYRQTLGQGPEFLTYFQNEAQLEKSRLLSDRFSAERPKGSFSTLEIQRTEQGDSAMYLCASSLDLGAGHTFGSGTRLTVV.

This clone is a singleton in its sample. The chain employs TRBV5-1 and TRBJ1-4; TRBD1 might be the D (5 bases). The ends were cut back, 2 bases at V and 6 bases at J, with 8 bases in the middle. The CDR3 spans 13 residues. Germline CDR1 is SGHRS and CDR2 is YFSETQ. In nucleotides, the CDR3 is TGCGCCAGCAGCTTACCGGGGCATGAAAAACTGTTTTTT. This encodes CASSLPGHEKLFF.

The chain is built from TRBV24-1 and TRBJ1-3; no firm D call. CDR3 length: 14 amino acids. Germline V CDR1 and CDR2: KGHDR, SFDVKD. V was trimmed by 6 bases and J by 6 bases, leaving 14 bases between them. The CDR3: CATSSQARKNTIYF. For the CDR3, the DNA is TGTGCCACCAGTAGCCAGGCACGAAAAAACACCATATATTTT.

CDR3: CASHRGLQETQYF. The CDR3 nucleotides are TGTGCCAGCCACAGGGGGCTACAAGAGACCCAGTACTTC. The chain links TRBV2 to TRBJ2-5, with 9 positions matching TRBD1. Germline V gene sequence: CDR1 SNHLY, CDR2 FYNNEI. The CDR3 has 13 residues. Unmatched junction bases numbered 3, after V lost 8 bases and J lost 2 bases.

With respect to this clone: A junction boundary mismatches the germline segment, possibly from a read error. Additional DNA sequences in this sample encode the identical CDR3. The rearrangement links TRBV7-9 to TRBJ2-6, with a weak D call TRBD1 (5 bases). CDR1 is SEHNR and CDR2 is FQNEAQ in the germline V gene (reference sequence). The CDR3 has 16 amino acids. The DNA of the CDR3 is TGTGCCAGCAGCTTCCCACAGGTATCTGGGGCTAACGTCCTGACTTTC. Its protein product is CASSFPQVSGANVLTF.

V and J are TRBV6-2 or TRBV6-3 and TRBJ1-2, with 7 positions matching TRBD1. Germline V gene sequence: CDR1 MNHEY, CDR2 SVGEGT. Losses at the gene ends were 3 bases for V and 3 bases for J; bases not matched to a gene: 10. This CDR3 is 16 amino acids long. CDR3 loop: CASSYPSGQDYYGYTF. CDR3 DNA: TGTGCCAGCAGTTATCCGTCCGGACAGGACTACTATGGCTACACCTTC.

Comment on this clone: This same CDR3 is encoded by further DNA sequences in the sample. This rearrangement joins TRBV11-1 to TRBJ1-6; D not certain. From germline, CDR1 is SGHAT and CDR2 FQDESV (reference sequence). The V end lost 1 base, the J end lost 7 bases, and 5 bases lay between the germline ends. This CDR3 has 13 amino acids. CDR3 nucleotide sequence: TGTGCCAGCAGCTTAGTGGGCAATTCACCCCTCCACTTT. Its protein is CASSLVGNSPLHF.

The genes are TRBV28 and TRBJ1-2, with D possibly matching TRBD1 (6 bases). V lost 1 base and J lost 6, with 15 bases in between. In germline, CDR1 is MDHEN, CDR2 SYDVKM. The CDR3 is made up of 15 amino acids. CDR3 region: CASSLSDRLRDGYTF. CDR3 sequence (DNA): TGTGCCAGCAGTTTATCTGACAGGCTGAGGGATGGCTACACCTTC.

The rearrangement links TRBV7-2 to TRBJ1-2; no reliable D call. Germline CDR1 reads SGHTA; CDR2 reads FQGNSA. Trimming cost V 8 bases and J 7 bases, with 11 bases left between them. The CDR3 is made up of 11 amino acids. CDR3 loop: CASRRVSGYTF. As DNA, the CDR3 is TGTGCCAGCCGTCGGGTCAGTGGCTACACCTTC.

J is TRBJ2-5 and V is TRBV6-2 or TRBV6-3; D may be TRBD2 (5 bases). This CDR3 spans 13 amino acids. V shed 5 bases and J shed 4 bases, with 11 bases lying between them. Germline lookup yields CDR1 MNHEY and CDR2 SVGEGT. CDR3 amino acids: CASSRGARETQYF. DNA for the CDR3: TGTGCCAGCAGTCGGGGAGCGCGAGAGACCCAGTACTTC.

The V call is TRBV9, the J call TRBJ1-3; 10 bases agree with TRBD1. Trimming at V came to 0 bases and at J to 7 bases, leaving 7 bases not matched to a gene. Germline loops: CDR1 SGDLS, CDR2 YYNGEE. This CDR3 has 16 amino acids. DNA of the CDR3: TGTGCCAGCAGCGTAGCGACAGGGGGCCGTCTTAACACCATATATTTT. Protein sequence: CASSVATGGRLNTIYF.